This entry lists 16 T cell receptor beta chains sequenced from one sample in a study of control samples from healthy donors and cancer patients. The assay was immunoSEQ multiplex PCR, and TCRdb's table has in-frame clones only and misses some. This sample has about 150,000 clones, with more than 85% found just once. Source material: blood. Source of these receptors: a woman between 25 and 40 years old in good health.

This clone has a handful of counts. The chain is built from TRBV10-3 and TRBJ2-1, with D tentatively TRBD2 (5 bases). The CDR3 has 15 residues. Trimming removed 4 bases at V and 0 bases at J, with 10 bases between. Germline CDR1 ENHRY, CDR2 SYGVKD. CDR3 sequence (DNA): TGTGCCATCAGTGTCATAGGGAGCTCCTACAATGAGCAGTTCTTC. Translation gives CAISVIGSSYNEQFF.

The chain couples TRBV11-1 to TRBJ1-4; D unclear. Per the germline V gene, CDR1 is SGHAT and CDR2 is FQDESV (reference sequence). This CDR3 contains 13 residues. V shed 5 bases and J shed 5 bases, with 9 bases lying between them. CDR3 sequence: CASSRDQNEKLFF. CDR3 sequence (DNA): TGTGCCAGCAGCCGCGACCAAAATGAAAAACTGTTTTTT.

This chain links TRBV7-2 with TRBJ2-6; D gene ambiguous. V lost 2 bases and J lost 0, with 14 bases in between. There are 18 residues in the CDR3. Germline V lookup: CDR1 SGHTA, CDR2 FQGNSA. In DNA form, the CDR3 reads TGTGCCAGCAGCTTATATCTGAAAAAGGCCTCTGGGGCCAACGTCCTGACTTTC. Translation gives CASSLYLKKASGANVLTF.

The rearrangement uses TRBV5-6 and TRBJ2-2; 7 nucleotides match TRBD1. Trimming cost V 2 bases and J 5 bases; bases outside gene matches: 6. The length of the CDR3 is 15 residues. From germline, CDR1 is SGHDT and CDR2 YYEEEE. Written as DNA, the CDR3 is TGTGCCAGCAGCTTTACCGGGACAGTAACCGGGGAGCTGTTTTTT. This sequence encodes CASSFTGTVTGELFF.

This clone was counted a single time. The rearrangement links TRBV6-5 to TRBJ1-5; 9 positions agree with TRBD1. This CDR3 has 16 amino acids. The trim removed 2 bases at V and 4 bases at J, leaving 6 bases unmatched. The V gene's germline CDR1 is MNHEY and CDR2 SVGAGI. The CDR3 here is CASSYPGQGGNQPQHF. The DNA for the CDR3 is TGTGCCAGCAGTTACCCGGGACAGGGAGGGAATCAGCCCCAGCATTTT.

V and J are TRBV27 and TRBJ2-1, with D possibly matching TRBD2 (6 bases). Germline assignment: CDR1 MNHEY and CDR2 SMNVEV (reference sequence). Trimming cost V 5 bases and J 4 bases, with 18 bases left between them. This CDR3 region has 16 residues. CDR3: CASSPLEGWVYNEQFF. The CDR3 nucleotides are TGTGCCAGCAGTCCCCTGGAGGGCTGGGTTTACAATGAGCAGTTCTTC.

The chain uses TRBV7-3 and TRBJ1-2, with D perhaps matching TRBD1 (5 bases). The germline CDR1 and CDR2 sequences are SGHTA and FQGTGA. V lost 5 bases, J lost 8 bases, and 21 bases lay in between. There are 15 residues in the CDR3. DNA of the CDR3: TGTGCCAGCAGCCCCGGACGGGGACGTGGGCCGGGCTACACCTTC. It specifies CASSPGRGRGPGYTF.

V usage is TRBV18 and J usage is TRBJ1-5, with a possible D match to TRBD1 (6 bases). The CDR3 loop spans 17 amino acids. From germline, CDR1 is KGHSH and CDR2 LQKENI. The V and J ends lost 5 bases and 0 bases respectively, with 17 bases between them. As DNA, the CDR3 is TGTGCCAGCTCAACTACAGGGTGGGAGTATAGCAATCAGCCCCAGCATTTT. Translating it yields CASSTTGWEYSNQPQHF.

The rearrangement uses TRBV7-8 and TRBJ2-7; 7 nucleotides match TRBD1. There are 16 residues in the CDR3. The germline V gene has CDR1 SGHVS and CDR2 FQNEAQ. Trimming removed 2 bases from V and 4 bases from J; junction bases left unmatched: 11. The CDR3 DNA follows: TGTGCCAGCAGCTTATGGAAGGGGGCCGGCGAGTACGAGCAGTACTTC. This sequence encodes CASSLWKGAGEYEQYF.

V and J are TRBV6-5 and TRBJ2-1; 8 nucleotides agree with TRBD1. Per germline, CDR1 MNHEY and CDR2 SVGAGI. V trimming: 1 base; J trimming: 5 bases; junction bases outside the gene matches: 4. There are 15 residues in the CDR3. CDR3 in amino acids: CASSYFQGADNEQFF. For the CDR3, the DNA is TGTGCCAGCAGTTACTTCCAGGGGGCGGACAATGAGCAGTTCTTC.

The CDR3 coding sequence is TGTGCCAGCAGTCCTCCACGCGTGGGTGAGCAGTTCTTC. This translates into CASSPPRVGEQFF. J is TRBJ2-1 and V is TRBV28, with D unclear. The CDR3 has 13 residues. Germline loops: CDR1 MDHEN, CDR2 SYDVKM. V was pared by 5 bases and J by 9 bases, with 14 bases between.

This sequence joins TRBV5-1 and TRBJ1-1, with 7 bases matching TRBD1. V shed 1 base and J 7 bases; nucleotides not matched to a gene: 7. The CDR3 is 14 residues long. From germline, CDR1 is SGHRS and CDR2 YFSETQ. The CDR3 region has the DNA TGCGCCAGCAGCTTGACCCAGGGGGTTGGTGAAGCTTTCTTT. Translation gives CASSLTQGVGEAFF. Based on the CDR3 plus reference TRBV5-1 and TRBJ1-1, the full variable domain is KAGVTQTPRYLIKTRGQQVTLSCSPISGHRSVSWYQQTPGQGLQFLFEYFSETQRNKGNFPGRFSGRQFSNSRSEMNVSTLELGDSALYLCASSLTQGVGEAFFGQGTRLTVV.

This clone has only one observation. The J gene is TRBJ1-2, the V gene TRBV19; D unclear. The germline gives CDR1 LNHDA, CDR2 SQIVND (reference sequence). The CDR3 sequence is 16 residues long. V was shortened by 4 bases and J by 1 base, with 16 bases between the two germline ends. Here the CDR3 reads CASSTSAVTFNYGYTF. In DNA form, the CDR3 reads TGTGCCAGTAGTACCTCTGCCGTGACATTTAACTATGGCTACACCTTC.

Written as DNA, the CDR3 is TGTGCCACCAGTGACCCTGCCACCGGCAATCAGCCCCAGCATTTT. Translating it yields CATSDPATGNQPQHF. The genes are TRBV24-1 and TRBJ1-5, with no clear D. V shed 4 bases and J shed 2 bases, with 11 bases lying between them. The CDR3 is 15 residues long. Germline CDR1 is KGHDR and CDR2 is SFDVKD.

The gene calls are TRBV2 and TRBJ2-1, with a possible D match to TRBD1 (5 bases). CDR1 is SNHLY, CDR2 FYNNEI, per germline. This CDR3 contains 14 residues. Trimming left V 8 bases short and J 0 bases short, with 11 bases between. The CDR3 bases are TGTGCCAGCCACAGGACCTACTCCTACAATGAGCAGTTCTTC. It specifies CASHRTYSYNEQFF.

The chain joins TRBV28 to TRBJ1-2, with no clear D. Trimming left V 8 bases short and J 3 bases short, with 16 bases between. Germline V gene lookup returns CDR1 MDHEN and CDR2 SYDVKM. The CDR3 consists of 14 residues. CDR3 nucleotides: TGTGCCAGCCGATCCCCCCCGGTCGACTATGGCTACACCTTC. Translation gives CASRSPPVDYGYTF.